This T cell receptor (beta chain) derives from a study of shared T cell receptors in the human thymus. This clone was seen only once. V dropped 2 bases and J dropped 3; count of bases not matched to a gene: 5. CDR1 MNHEY and CDR2 SVGAGI come from the germline V gene. The CDR3 is made up of 15 amino acids. Profiled with immunoSEQ multiplex PCR; TCRdb holds only in-frame clones, not every one. The table records approximately 660,000 clones, more than 75% of them present only once. The same data also went into a second study, on human thymus T cells. That report notes: Resections were taken during corrective heart surgery, and the thymus tissue came from these.

This clonotype originated in a boy in the first two years of life with a congenital heart defect. The chain combines TRBV6-5 with TRBJ1-2, with TRBD1 matching 8 bases. Sequencing used thymocytes. The CDR3 protein is CASSYHPQGDYGYTF. The CDR3 DNA is TGTGCCAGCAGTTACCACCCACAGGGGGACTATGGCTACACCTTC.